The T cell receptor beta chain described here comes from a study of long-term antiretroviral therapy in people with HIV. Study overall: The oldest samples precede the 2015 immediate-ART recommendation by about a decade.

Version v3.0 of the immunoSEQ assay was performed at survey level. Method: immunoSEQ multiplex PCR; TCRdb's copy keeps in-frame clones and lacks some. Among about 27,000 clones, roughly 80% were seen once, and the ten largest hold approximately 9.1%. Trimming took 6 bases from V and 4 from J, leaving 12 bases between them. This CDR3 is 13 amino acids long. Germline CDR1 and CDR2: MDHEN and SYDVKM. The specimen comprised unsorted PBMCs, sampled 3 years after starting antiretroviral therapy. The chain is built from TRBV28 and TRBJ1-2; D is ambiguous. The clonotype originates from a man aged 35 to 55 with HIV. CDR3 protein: CASRVQNTYGYTF. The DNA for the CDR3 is TGTGCCAGCAGAGTACAGAATACCTATGGCTACACCTTC.